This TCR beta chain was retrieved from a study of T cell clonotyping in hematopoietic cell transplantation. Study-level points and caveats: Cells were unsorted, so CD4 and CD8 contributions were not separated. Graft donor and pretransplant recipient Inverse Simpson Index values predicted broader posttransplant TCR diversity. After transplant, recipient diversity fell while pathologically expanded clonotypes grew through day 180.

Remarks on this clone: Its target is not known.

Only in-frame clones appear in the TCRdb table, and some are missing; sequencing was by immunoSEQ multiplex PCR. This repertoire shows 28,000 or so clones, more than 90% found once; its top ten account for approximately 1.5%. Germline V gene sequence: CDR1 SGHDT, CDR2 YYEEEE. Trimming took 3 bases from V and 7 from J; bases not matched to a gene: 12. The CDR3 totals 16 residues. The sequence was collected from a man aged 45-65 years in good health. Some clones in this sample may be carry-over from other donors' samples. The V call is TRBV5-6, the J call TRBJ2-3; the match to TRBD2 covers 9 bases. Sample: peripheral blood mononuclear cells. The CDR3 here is CASSSSGVSSFNTQYF. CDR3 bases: TGTGCCAGCAGCTCTAGCGGGGTTTCATCTTTCAATACGCAGTATTTT.